This TCR beta chain was documented in a study of blood T cells in healthy people across ages. A note on this clonotype: Antigen: not known.

Then a second PCR, running roughly 6 to 11 cycles, was carried out with a sample-barcoded 5' primer and a J-beta primer mix. Every single cDNA molecule received a tag from a template-switch adaptor with 12 random nucleotides. Sequencing of every sample gave 2.5 million or more CDR3-containing paired-end reads. From the 5' RACE reads, TCRdb called clonotypes with MiXCR, one entry per CDR3 protein. The sample includes hundreds of thousands of distinct CDR3 sequences, about 52% seen only once; the top ten take around 32%. Study results and caveats: The CMV status of each donor remained undetermined, and this could have confounded shifts in expanded clonotypes.

The receptor comes from an older woman in good health. The sample was blood.

CDR3 sequence: CASRFAGGTGELFF. CDR3 nucleotide sequence: TGTGCCAGCAGATTTGCCGGGGGCACCGGGGAGCTGTTTTTT. The chain links TRBV7-2 to TRBJ2-2; the D gene is possibly TRBD2 (6 bases). Per the germline V gene, CDR1 is SGHTA and CDR2 is FQGNSA. The V and J ends lost 6 bases and 4 bases respectively, with 12 bases between them. This CDR3 comprises 14 residues. Drawing the rest from reference TRBV7-2 and TRBJ2-2, the complete variable domain is GAGVSQSPSNKVTEKGKDVELRCDPISGHTALYWYRQSLGQGLEFLIYFQGNSAPDKSGLPSDRFSAERTGGSVSTLTIQRTQQEDSAVYLCASRFAGGTGELFFGEGSRLTVL.